This passage covers 14 T cell receptor beta chains from one sample sequenced in a study of cytomegalovirus exposure and HLA in healthy donors. PCR was performed using 60 Vbeta and 13 Jbeta primers. Produced via immunoSEQ multiplex PCR; TCRdb's table is partial and in-frame only. The sample lists approximately 240,000 clones; 70% to 85% were seen once. The sequenced material came from PBMCs. The origin of the receptors is a woman in her thirties or forties in good health and CMV-seronegative.

Many counts were recorded for this clone. V usage is TRBV7-9 and J usage is TRBJ2-1; 7 positions agree with TRBD1. Germline values: CDR1 SEHNR, CDR2 FQNEAQ (reference sequence). The V segment lost 6 bases and the J segment 5 bases; nucleotides outside the gene matches: 10. This CDR3 is 15 amino acids long. In DNA, the CDR3 is TGTGCCAGCAGAAACAAGGGGGACAGTAACAATGAGCAGTTCTTC. The encoded protein is CASRNKGDSNNEQFF.

CDR3 protein: CASSILRGNTGELFF. The CDR3 DNA reads TGTGCCAGTAGTATCCTTAGGGGGAACACCGGGGAGCTGTTTTTT. The rearrangement uses TRBV19 and TRBJ2-2; TRBD1 is a possible D gene (5 bases). The V gene lost 3 bases and the J gene lost 1 base, with 9 bases spanning the gap. Germline V gene sequence: CDR1 LNHDA, CDR2 SQIVND (reference sequence). CDR3 length equals 15 residues.

This clone came up once. The chain combines TRBV5-5 with TRBJ1-3, with a tentative D call TRBD1 (5 bases). CDR3 length: 19 amino acids. V was clipped by 1 base and J by 0 bases, with 20 bases between them. Germline values: CDR1 SGHKS, CDR2 YYEKEE (reference sequence). The CDR3: CASSLSGTGLSSSGNTIYF. The CDR3 coding sequence is TGTGCCAGCAGCTTGTCAGGAACAGGTCTTTCGTCCTCTGGAAACACCATATATTTT.

This clone has just a few counts. The chain links TRBV4-2 to TRBJ1-1; TRBD1 is a possible D gene (5 bases). V dropped 4 bases and J dropped 1 base, with 7 bases sitting between them. From germline, CDR1 is LGHNA and CDR2 YNFKEQ. CDR3 length equals 13 residues. The CDR3 coding sequence is TGTGCCAGCAGCCGAGACAGGAACACTGAAGCTTTCTTT. Amino acid sequence: CASSRDRNTEAFF.

J is TRBJ2-7 and V is TRBV9; 9 bases match TRBD1. The CDR3 contains 16 residues. With V trimmed by 3 bases and J by 2 bases, 9 bases remained unmatched. Germline V gene sequence: CDR1 SGDLS, CDR2 YYNGEE. The CDR3 bases are TGTGCCAGCAGCGAGGGGGCGGGACAGGGTCCCTACGAGCAGTACTTC. Residues: CASSEGAGQGPYEQYF.

The chain uses TRBV2 and TRBJ2-1; the D gene is possibly TRBD1 (6 bases). V was cut by 5 bases and J by 6 bases, with 8 bases left in between. The CDR3 runs 12 residues. Germline CDR1 is SNHLY and CDR2 is FYNNEI. CDR3 in DNA: TGTGCCAGCAGTTCGGACAGCAATGAGCAGTTCTTC. Translating it yields CASSSDSNEQFF.

V is TRBV7-8 and J is TRBJ2-5; no clear D gene. Germline V lookup: CDR1 SGHVS, CDR2 FQNEAQ. Deletions cut 4 bases from V and 0 bases from J, with 9 bases between. This CDR3 has 14 residues. The CDR3 DNA follows: TGTGCCAGCAGCTCATATGCAGACCAAGAGACCCAGTACTTC. Translating it yields CASSSYADQETQYF.

This clone came up once. The V call is TRBV18, the J call TRBJ2-2, with D unclear. The germline V gene encodes CDR1 KGHSH and CDR2 LQKENI. Trimming shortened V by 4 bases and J by 2 bases, and 14 bases separated the two germline ends. The CDR3 contains 16 residues. CDR3 sequence: CASSRSVHQNTGELFF. CDR3 nucleotide sequence: TGTGCCAGCTCACGATCCGTACACCAAAACACCGGGGAGCTGTTTTTT.

V is TRBV5-6 and J is TRBJ2-5; 7 bases line up with TRBD2. The V and J ends lost 1 base and 7 bases, in that order; junction bases with no gene match: 4. Germline V CDR1 and CDR2: SGHDT, YYEEEE. CDR3 length: 13 amino acids. This chain's CDR3 is CASSLRGEGTQYF. The CDR3 region has the DNA TGTGCCAGCAGCTTGAGAGGGGAGGGGACCCAGTACTTC.

J is TRBJ2-3 and V is TRBV28; 7 bases map to TRBD1. Germline V gives CDR1 MDHEN, CDR2 SYDVKM. Unmatched junction bases numbered 1, after V lost 1 base and J lost 0 bases. This CDR3 contains 15 residues. The CDR3 sequence: CASSLYRGSTDTQYF. The CDR3 DNA reads as TGTGCCAGCAGTTTATACAGGGGTAGCACAGATACGCAGTATTTT.

The V and J genes are TRBV7-8 and TRBJ1-2; D is possibly TRBD1 (5 bases). This CDR3 spans 15 amino acids. The V end lost 6 bases, the J end lost 0 bases, and 14 bases lay between the germline ends. Germline CDR1 and CDR2: SGHVS and FQNEAQ. DNA of the CDR3: TGTGCCAGCAGTCGGGAGGGGTTAGCTAACTATGGCTACACCTTC. It specifies CASSREGLANYGYTF. The full variable domain, with the rest looked up from reference TRBV7-8 and TRBJ1-2, is GAGVSQSPRYKVAKRGQDVALRCDPISGHVSLFWYQQALGQGPEFLTYFQNEAQLDKSGLPSDRFFAERPEGSVSTLKIQRTQQEDSAVYLCASSREGLANYGYTFGSGTRLTVV.

The chain links TRBV2 to TRBJ1-1; D is perhaps TRBD1 (5 bases). Germline V gives CDR1 SNHLY, CDR2 FYNNEI. This CDR3 is built from 15 residues. Between the trimmed V and J ends, which lost 6 bases and 6 bases, there was a span of 20 bases. CDR3 residues: CASSDLRAVGAEAFF. The CDR3 DNA reads as TGTGCCAGCAGCGATCTCAGGGCGGTTGGCGCTGAAGCTTTCTTT.

The chain has TRBV7-3 and TRBJ2-2; no reliable D call. The CDR3 consists of 13 residues. Trimming removed 6 bases at V and 4 bases at J, with 9 bases between. Germline values: CDR1 SGHTA, CDR2 FQGTGA. This CDR3 is CASSPTRTGELFF. As DNA, the CDR3 is TGTGCCAGCAGTCCGACACGCACCGGGGAGCTGTTTTTT.

On this clone itself: A junction boundary mismatches the germline segment, possibly from a read error. The rearrangement joins TRBV7-9 to TRBJ1-5, with D possibly matching TRBD1 (6 bases). CDR3 length: 15 residues. The germline gives CDR1 SEHNR, CDR2 FQNEAQ (reference sequence). In DNA, the CDR3 is TGTTCCAGCAGCTCCCTGGGGGCCGAGGGACAGCCCCAGCATTTT. It encodes CSSSSLGAEGQPQHF.